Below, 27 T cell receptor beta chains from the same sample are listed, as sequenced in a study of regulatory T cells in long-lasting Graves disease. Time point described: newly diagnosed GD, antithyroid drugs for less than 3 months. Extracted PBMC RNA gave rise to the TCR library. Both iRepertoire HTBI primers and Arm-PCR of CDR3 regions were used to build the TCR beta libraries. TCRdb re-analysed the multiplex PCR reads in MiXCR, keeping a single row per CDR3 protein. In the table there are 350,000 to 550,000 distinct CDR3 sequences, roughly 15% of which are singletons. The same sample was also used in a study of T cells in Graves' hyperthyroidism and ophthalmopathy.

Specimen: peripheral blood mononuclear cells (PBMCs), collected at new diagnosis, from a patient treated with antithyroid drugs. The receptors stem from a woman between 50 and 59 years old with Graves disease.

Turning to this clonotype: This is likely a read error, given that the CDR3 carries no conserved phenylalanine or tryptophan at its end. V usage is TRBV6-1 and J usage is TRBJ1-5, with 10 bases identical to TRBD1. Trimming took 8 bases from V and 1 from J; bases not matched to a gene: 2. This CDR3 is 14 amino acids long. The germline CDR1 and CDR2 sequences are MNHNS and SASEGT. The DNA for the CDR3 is TGTGCCAGCCGGACAGGGGGAAGCAATCAGCCCCAGCATTCT. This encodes CASRTGGSNQPQHS.

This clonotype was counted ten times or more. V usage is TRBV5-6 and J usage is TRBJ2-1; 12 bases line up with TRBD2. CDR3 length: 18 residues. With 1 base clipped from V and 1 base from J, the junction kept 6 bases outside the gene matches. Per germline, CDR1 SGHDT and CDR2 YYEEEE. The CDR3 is CASSLYILAGGSYNEQFF. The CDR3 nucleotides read TGTGCCAGCAGCTTGTATATCCTAGCGGGAGGGTCCTACAATGAGCAGTTCTTC.

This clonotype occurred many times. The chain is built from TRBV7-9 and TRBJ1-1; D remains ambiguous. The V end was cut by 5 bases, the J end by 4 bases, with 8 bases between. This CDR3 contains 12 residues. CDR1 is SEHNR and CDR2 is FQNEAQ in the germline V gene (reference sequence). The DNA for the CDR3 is TGTGCCAGCAGCCCGGGTGGCACTGAAGCTTTCTTT. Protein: CASSPGGTEAFF.

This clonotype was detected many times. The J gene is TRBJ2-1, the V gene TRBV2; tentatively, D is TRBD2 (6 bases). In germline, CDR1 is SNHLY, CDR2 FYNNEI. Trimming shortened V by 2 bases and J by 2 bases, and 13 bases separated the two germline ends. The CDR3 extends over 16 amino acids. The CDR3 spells CASSEWDSITYNEQFF. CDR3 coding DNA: TGTGCCAGCAGTGAATGGGACTCCATTACCTACAATGAGCAGTTCTTC.

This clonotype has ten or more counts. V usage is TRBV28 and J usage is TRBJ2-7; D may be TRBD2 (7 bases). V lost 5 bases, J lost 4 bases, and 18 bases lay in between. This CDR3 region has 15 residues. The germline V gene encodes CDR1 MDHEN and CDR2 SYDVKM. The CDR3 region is CASSPGEGVWYEQYF. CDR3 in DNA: TGTGCCAGCAGTCCCGGGGAGGGGGTTTGGTACGAGCAGTACTTC.

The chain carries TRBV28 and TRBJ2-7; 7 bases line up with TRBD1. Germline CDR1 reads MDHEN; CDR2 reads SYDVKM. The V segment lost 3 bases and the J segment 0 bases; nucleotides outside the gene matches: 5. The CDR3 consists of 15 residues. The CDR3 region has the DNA TGTGCCAGCAGTTTGGGGACAGCTAACTCCTACGAGCAGTACTTC. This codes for CASSLGTANSYEQYF.

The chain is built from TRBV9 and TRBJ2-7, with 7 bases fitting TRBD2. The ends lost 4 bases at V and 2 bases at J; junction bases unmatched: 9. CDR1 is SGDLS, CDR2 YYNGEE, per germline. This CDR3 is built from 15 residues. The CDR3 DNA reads TGTGCCAGCAGCATGGGGCTAGCGGAGACCTACGAGCAGTACTTC. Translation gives CASSMGLAETYEQYF.

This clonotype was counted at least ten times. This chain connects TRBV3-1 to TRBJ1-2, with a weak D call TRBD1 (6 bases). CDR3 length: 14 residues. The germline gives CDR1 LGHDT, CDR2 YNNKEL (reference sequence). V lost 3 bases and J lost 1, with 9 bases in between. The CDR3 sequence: CASSHRTVNYGYTF. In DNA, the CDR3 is TGTGCCAGCAGCCACAGGACAGTTAACTATGGCTACACCTTC.

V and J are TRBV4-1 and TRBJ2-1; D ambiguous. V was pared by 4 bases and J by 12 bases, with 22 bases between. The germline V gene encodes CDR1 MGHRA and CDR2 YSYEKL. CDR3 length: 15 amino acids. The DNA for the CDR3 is TGCGCCAGCAGCCCTCAGGAGAGACACTTTCTGAGGCAGTTCTTC. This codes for CASSPQERHFLRQFF.

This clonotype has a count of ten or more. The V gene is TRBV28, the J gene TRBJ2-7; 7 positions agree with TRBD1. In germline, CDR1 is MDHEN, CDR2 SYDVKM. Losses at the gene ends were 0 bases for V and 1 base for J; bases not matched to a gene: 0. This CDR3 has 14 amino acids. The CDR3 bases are TGTGCCAGCAGTTTATGGGACAGGTCCTACGAGCAGTACTTC. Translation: CASSLWDRSYEQYF.

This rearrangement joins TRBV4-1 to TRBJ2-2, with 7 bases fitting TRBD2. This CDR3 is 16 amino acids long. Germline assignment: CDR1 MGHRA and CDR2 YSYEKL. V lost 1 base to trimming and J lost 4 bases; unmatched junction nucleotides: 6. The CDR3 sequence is CASSQVAGTTTGELFF. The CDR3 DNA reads TGCGCCAGCAGCCAAGTAGCCGGGACTACCACCGGGGAGCTGTTTTTT.

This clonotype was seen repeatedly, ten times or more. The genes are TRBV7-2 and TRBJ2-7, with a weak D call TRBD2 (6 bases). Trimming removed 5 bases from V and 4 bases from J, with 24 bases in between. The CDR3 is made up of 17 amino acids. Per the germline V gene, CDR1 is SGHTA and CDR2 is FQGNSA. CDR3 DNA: TGTGCCAGCAGCACCCCGGGGACTCTCCTAGCAGAGTACGAGCAGTACTTC. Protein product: CASSTPGTLLAEYEQYF.

The CDR3 DNA is TGTGCCAGCAGCTTAGATGGTGGGGGGAACAACTCACCCCTCCACTTT. It encodes CASSLDGGGNNSPLHF. The genes are TRBV7-2 and TRBJ1-6; possible D gene TRBD1, 5 bases. V was shortened by 1 base and J by 10 bases, with 17 bases between the two germline ends. The germline CDR1 and CDR2 sequences are SGHTA and FQGNSA. CDR3 length: 16 residues.

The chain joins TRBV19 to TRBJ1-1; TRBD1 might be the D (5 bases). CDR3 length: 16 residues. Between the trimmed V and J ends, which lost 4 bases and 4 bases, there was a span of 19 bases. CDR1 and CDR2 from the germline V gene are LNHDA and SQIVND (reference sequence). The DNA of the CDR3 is TGTGCCAGTAGTACCCCCCCCACGGGCGGGGGCACTGAAGCTTTCTTT. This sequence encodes CASSTPPTGGGTEAFF.

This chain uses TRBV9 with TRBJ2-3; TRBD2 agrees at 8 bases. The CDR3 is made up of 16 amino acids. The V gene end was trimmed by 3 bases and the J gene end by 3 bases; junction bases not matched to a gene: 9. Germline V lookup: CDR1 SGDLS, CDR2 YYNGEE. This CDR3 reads CASSEDGAGVTDTQYF. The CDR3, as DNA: TGTGCCAGCAGCGAGGATGGAGCGGGAGTAACAGATACGCAGTATTTT.

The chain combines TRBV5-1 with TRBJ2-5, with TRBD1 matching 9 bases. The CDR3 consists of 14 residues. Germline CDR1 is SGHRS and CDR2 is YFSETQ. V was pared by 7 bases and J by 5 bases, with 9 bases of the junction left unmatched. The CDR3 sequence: CASGKQGARETQYF. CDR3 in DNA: TGCGCCAGCGGTAAACAGGGGGCGCGGGAGACCCAGTACTTC. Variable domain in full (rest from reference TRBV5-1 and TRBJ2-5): KAGVTQTPRYLIKTRGQQVTLSCSPISGHRSVSWYQQTPGQGLQFLFEYFSETQRNKGNFPGRFSGRQFSNSRSEMNVSTLELGDSALYLCASGKQGARETQYFGPGTRLLVL.

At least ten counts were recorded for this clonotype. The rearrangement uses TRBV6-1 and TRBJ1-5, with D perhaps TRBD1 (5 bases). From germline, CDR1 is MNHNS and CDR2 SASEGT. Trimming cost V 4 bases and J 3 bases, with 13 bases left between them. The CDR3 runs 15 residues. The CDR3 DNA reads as TGTGCCAGCAGTGTTTTCTCAGGGAACAATCAGCCCCAGCATTTT. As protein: CASSVFSGNNQPQHF.

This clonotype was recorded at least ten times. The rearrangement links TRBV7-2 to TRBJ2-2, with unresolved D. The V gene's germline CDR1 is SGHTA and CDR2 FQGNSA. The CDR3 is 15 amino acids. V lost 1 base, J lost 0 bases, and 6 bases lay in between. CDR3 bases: TGTGCCAGCAGCTTAGATGGTGCGAACACCGGGGAGCTGTTTTTT. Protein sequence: CASSLDGANTGELFF.

CDR3 DNA sequence: TGCGCCAGCAGCGCCGGACTAGCGGGAGCCTTGGAGACCCAGTACTTC. It translates to CASSAGLAGALETQYF. The V call is TRBV5-1, the J call TRBJ2-5; TRBD2 matches at 13 bases. This CDR3 comprises 16 residues. Germline V gene sequence: CDR1 SGHRS, CDR2 YFSETQ. With V trimmed by 4 bases and J by 5 bases, 8 bases remained unmatched.

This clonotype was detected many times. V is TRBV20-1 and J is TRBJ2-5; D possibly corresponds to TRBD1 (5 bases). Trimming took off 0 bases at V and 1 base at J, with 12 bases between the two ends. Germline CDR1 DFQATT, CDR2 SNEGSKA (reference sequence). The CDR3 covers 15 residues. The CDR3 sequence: CSARDPTGTQETQYF. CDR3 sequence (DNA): TGCAGTGCTAGAGATCCCACAGGAACCCAAGAGACCCAGTACTTC.

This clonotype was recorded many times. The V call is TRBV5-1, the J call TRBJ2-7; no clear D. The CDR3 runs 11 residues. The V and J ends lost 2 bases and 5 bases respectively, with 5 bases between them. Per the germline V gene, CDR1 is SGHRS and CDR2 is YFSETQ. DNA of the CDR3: TGCGCCAGCAGCTTCGGGCACGAGCAGTACTTC. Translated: CASSFGHEQYF.

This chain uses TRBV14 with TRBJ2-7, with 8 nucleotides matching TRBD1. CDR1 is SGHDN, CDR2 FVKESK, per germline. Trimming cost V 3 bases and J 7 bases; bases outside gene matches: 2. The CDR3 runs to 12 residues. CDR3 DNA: TGTGCCAGCAGCCAGACAGGGGTTGAGCAGTACTTC. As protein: CASSQTGVEQYF.

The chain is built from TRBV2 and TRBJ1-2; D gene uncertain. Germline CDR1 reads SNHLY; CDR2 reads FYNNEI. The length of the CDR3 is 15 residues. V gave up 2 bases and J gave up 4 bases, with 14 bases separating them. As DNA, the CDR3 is TGTGCCAGCAGTGAACTTGACTCCCCAATCTATGGCTACACCTTC. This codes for CASSELDSPIYGYTF.

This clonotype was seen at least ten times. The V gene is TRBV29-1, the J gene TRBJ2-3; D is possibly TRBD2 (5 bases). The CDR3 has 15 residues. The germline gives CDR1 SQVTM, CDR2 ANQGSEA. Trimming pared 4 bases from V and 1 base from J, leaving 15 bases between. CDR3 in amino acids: CSVGRVALGTDTQYF. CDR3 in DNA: TGCAGCGTTGGACGGGTAGCGCTAGGCACAGATACGCAGTATTTT.

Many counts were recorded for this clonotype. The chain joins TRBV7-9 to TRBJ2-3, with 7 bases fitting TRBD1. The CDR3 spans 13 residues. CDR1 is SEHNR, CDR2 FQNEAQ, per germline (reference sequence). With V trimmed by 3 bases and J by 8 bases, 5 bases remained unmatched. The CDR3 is CASSLTGIGTQYF. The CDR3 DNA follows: TGTGCCAGCAGCTTGACAGGGATAGGTACGCAGTATTTT.

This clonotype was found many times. In nucleotides, the CDR3 is TGTGCCATCAGTGAGTCGACTCTGGGTGGCCGCAATCAGCCCCAGCATTTT. Residues: CAISESTLGGRNQPQHF. The J gene is TRBJ1-5, the V gene TRBV10-3; D call uncertain. The CDR3 totals 17 residues. V was shortened by 0 bases and J by 2 bases, with 14 bases between the two germline ends. Germline values: CDR1 ENHRY, CDR2 SYGVKD.

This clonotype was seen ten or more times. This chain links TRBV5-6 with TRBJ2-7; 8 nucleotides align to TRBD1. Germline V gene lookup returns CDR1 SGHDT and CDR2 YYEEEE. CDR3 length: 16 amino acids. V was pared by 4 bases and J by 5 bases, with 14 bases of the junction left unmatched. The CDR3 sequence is CASSGGQGAAGHEQYF. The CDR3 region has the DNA TGTGCCAGCAGCGGCGGACAGGGCGCCGCGGGTCACGAGCAGTACTTC.